This T cell receptor beta chain was recovered during a study of blood T cell repertoires in COVID-19. Study summary: Collection of acute and convalescent COVID-19 samples took place in the United States, Italy and Spain. In each case, the material was cDNA or gDNA derived from T cells, B-cell-depleted T cells, or PBMCs.

Per the authors' pipeline: How many nucleated cells were present was estimated from reference gene primer amplification. The assay was immunoSEQ multiplex PCR, and TCRdb's table has in-frame clones only and misses some. D and trimming come from the DNA, and the V and J calls and clone size come from that table. The sample records 75,000 to 95,000 clones, 88% being singletons. The ends were cut back, 5 bases at V and 2 bases at J, with 7 bases in the middle. Germline V gene lookup returns CDR1 SGHRS and CDR2 YFSETQ. This CDR3 has 12 residues. There are a few counts of this clone. The rearrangement uses TRBV5-1 and TRBJ1-2; D is ambiguous. This sequence was found in an elderly woman with acute or convalescent COVID-19. The sequenced material came from peripheral blood. The CDR3 here is CASRSENYGYTF. In DNA, the CDR3 is TGCGCCAGCAGAAGCGAGAACTATGGCTACACCTTC.